This T cell receptor beta chain was sequenced during a study of T cells in Graves' hyperthyroidism and ophthalmopathy (dated by TCRdb to between 2017 and 2020). About the study as a whole: Peripheral blood samples were taken at initial diagnosis, before any treatment was given. To identify distinguishing TCR V-J signatures, a discovery cohort of some 100 patients was used, comprising 40 to 45 with Graves' ophthalmopathy and some 60 with stable Graves' hyperthyroidism. An independent validation cohort of around 19 hyperthyroidism patients and approximately 16 patients who later progressed to ophthalmopathy tested prospective prediction of ophthalmopathy. For training and testing, the 110 or so patients in the discovery cohort were randomly divided in a 7:3 ratio. Thyroid tissue and blood T-cell repertoires from roughly 6 Graves' hyperthyroidism patients were also compared in the study. After blood sampling, hyperthyroidism patients were treated with methimazole at a starting dose of 30 mg daily, and ophthalmopathy patients were treated with high-dose intravenous methylprednisolone. TCR Vbeta CDR3 sequencing of 130 to 150 peripheral blood samples (roughly 41 ophthalmopathy, about 74 hyperthyroidism and approximately 17 progressor patients) is reported in the paper.

Overall results and qualifications from the work: Sample size was not statistically predetermined, and investigators were not blinded to group allocation. Most expanded thyroid clonotypes (frequency above 0.001) were also found in blood, which suggests that blood repertoires may mirror thyroid immune responses. In cross-validation, a model built on a 13 V-J signature told ophthalmopathy apart from stable hyperthyroidism with under 90% sensitivity and approximately 84% specificity, and in testing the same model reached 80%/75%. In validation, progression to ophthalmopathy was predicted by the model with approximately 67% sensitivity and about 72% specificity, a median of 6.5 months before onset.

Graves' hyperthyroidism was defined as stable when no progression to ophthalmopathy occurred over 18 months of follow-up. Hyperthyroidism patients were newly diagnosed, with disease duration under 2 months, and aged 18 to 65 years. Any patient with an uncontrolled infection, another autoimmune disease, pregnancy or lactation was excluded. Diagnoses were based on clinical symptoms, serum thyroxine and TRAb, thyroid ultrasound and orbital computed tomography. Ficoll-Paque density gradient centrifugation was used to isolate PBMCs from around 10 ml of fresh peripheral blood. Total RNA was extracted with Trizol reagent, and quality was checked on an Agilent 2100 Bioanalyzer. The TCR beta CDR3 regions were amplified from RNA transcripts. A first-round RT-PCR of the TCR CDR3 used the HTBI primer set with the Qiagen OneStep RT-PCR kit. Libraries were constructed in a second round of multiplex PCR, after which size selection and purification were performed. Libraries were sequenced paired-end with 100 bp reads on an Illumina HiSeq2000. The original pipeline was this. SOAPnuke was used to process the raw data, throwing out any read that contained adapters or uncalled bases, had a mean Phred below 15, or lacked an exact constant-primer or identifier match. COPE v1.2.5 was used to merge the high-quality paired reads, and each unique nucleotide sequence was defined as a clonotype. MiTCR v1.1 was used to align the clonotypes against IMGT TRBV, TRBD and TRBJ reference segments. Only V-J combinations with frequency above 0.0001, covering approximately 99% of repertoires, were analysed. A TCS score was defined as the ratio of F50 (clonal expansion) to E x V (chaos), with BLOSUM62-based TCRdist applied between CDR3 peptides within each V-J. Welch's t-statistics and random forest reduced roughly 530 V-J features to 13, which were used in a naive Bayes classifier (R e1071). The raw public reads went through TCRdb reprocessing: fastp at Q25, MiXCR clone calling, in-frame beta chains kept. For every CDR3 protein sequence, its rows merge into one entry that carries the most common genes and DNA. TCRdb's processing, not the authors' own work, is the source of the V and J calls. Recorded for this sample are about 210,000 distinct CDR3 sequences; roughly 15% of them occurred a single time. The top ten clonotypes cover 50% of the sample.

This clonotype came up a few times. Its cognate antigen has yet to be identified. There are no base qualities to consult, and no much larger clone falls within one base. This receptor was identified in a middle-aged man with Graves' hyperthyroidism. Sample: blood.

CDR3 reads: CASRGHEQFF. In nucleotides, the sequence is TGTGCCAGCAGAGGCCATGAGCAGTTCTTC. The sequence joins TRBV12-3 or TRBV12-4 to TRBJ2-1, with the D gene not confidently named. Trimming takes 6 bases from V and 8 bases from J, and the germline ends sit 5 bases apart. CDR3 length: 10 amino acids, cysteine to phenylalanine. The read is trimmed to its CDR3 DNA, 30 bases read in frame from base 1.